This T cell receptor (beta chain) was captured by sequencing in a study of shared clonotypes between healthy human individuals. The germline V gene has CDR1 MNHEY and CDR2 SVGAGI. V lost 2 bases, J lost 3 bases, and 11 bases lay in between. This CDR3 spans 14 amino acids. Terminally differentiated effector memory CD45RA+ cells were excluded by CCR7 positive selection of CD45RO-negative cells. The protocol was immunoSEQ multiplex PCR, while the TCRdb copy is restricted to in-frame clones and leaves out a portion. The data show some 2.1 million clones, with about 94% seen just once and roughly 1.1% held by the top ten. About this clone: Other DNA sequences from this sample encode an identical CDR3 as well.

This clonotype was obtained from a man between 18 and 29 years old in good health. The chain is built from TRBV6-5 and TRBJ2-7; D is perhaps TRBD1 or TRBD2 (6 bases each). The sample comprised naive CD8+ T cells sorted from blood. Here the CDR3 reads CASSYGGRSYEQYF. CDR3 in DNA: TGTGCCAGCAGTTACGGGGGGCGCAGCTACGAGCAGTACTTC.